This T cell receptor beta chain derives from a study of blood T cells in healthy people across ages. With regard to this clonotype: Its target is not known.

Study results and caveats: Age brought a roughly linear fall in TCR beta diversity measured per million T cells.

The CDR3 runs 14 residues. V gave up 5 bases and J gave up 4 bases, with 11 bases separating them. Germline-derived CDR1 and CDR2 are SEHNR and FQNEAQ (reference sequence). Using a J-beta primer mix together with a sample-barcoded 5' primer, a second PCR was run for roughly 7 to 11 cycles. A template-switch adaptor that had 12 random nucleotides put a tag on each cDNA molecule. TCRdb reanalysed the 5' RACE reads using MiXCR and keeps one entry per CDR3 protein. The sample shows 870,000 or so distinct CDR3 sequences, roughly 26% of them seen only once. Sequenced input: blood. The receptor was derived from a woman aged 80 or over in good health. The rearrangement links TRBV7-9 to TRBJ2-2; D not certain. CDR3 DNA: TGTGCCAGCAGCAACCGGGCTATCACCGGGGAGCTGTTTTTT. This codes for CASSNRAITGELFF.